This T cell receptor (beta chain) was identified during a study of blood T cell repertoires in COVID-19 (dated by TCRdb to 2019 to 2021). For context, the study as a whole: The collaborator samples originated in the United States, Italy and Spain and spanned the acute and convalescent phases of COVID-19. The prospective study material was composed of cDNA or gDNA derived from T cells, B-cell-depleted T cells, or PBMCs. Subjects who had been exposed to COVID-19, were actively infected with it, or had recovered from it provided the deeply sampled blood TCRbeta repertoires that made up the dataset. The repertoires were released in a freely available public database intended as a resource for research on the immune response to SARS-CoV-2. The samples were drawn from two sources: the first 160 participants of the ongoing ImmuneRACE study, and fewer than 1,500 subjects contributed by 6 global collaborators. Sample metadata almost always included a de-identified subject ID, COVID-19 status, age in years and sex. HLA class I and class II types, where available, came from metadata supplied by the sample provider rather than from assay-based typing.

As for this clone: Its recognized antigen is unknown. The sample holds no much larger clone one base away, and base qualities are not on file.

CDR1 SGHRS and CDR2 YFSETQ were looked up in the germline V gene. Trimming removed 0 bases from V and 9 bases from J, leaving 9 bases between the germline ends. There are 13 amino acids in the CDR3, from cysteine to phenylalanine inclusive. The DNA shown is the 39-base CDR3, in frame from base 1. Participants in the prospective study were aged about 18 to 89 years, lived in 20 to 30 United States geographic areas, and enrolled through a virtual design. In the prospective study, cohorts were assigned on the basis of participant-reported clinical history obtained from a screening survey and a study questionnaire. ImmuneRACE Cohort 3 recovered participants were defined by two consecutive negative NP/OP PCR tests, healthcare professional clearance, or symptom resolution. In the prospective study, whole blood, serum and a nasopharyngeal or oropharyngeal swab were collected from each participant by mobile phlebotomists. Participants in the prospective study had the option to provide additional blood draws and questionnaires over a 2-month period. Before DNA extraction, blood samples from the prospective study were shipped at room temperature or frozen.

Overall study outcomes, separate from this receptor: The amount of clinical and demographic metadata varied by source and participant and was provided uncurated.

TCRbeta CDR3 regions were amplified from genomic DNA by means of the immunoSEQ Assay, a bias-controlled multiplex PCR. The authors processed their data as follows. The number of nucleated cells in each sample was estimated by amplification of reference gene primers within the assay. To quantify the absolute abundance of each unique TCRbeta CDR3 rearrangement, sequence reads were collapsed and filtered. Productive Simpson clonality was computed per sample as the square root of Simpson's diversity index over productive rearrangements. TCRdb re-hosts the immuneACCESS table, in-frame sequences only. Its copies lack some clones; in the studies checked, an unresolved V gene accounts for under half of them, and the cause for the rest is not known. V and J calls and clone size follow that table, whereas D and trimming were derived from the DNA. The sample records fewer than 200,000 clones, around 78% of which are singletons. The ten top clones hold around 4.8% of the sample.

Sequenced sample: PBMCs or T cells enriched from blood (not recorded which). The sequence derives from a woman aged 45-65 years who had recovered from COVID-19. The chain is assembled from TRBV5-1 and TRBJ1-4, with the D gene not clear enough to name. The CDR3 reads CASSLAQTQKLFF. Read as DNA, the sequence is TGCGCCAGCAGCTTGGCCCAGACACAAAAACTGTTTTTT. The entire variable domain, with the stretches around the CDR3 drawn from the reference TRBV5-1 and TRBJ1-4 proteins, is KAGVTQTPRYLIKTRGQQVTLSCSPISGHRSVSWYQQTPGQGLQFLFEYFSETQRNKGNFPGRFSGRQFSNSRSEMNVSTLELGDSALYLCASSLAQTQKLFFGSGTQLSVL.